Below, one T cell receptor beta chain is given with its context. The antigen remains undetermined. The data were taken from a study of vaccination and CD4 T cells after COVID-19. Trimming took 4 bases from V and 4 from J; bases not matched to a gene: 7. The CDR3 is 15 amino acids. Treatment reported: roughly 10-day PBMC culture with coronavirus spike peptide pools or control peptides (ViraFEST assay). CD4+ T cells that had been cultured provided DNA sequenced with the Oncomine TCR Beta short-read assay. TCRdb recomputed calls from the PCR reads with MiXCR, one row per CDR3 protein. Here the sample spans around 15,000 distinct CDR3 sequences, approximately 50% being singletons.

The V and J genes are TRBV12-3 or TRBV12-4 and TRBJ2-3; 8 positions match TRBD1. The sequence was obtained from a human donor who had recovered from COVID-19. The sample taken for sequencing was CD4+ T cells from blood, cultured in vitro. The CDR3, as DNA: TGTGCCAGCAGTTCGCAGGGGGCTACATCAGATACGCAGTATTTT. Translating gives CASSSQGATSDTQYF.